The rows below give T cell receptor beta chains drawn from one sample of a study of blood T cell repertoires in COVID-19. Sequencing was performed with immunoSEQ multiplex PCR; in TCRdb, only in-frame clones are kept and a portion is missing. The data show under 250,000 clones, roughly 84% seen once. The sequenced sample consisted of peripheral blood. All receptors derive from a middle-aged man with acute or convalescent COVID-19. Each CDR3 is given with its conserved first and last residue. Fields, in order: CDR3 protein, CDR3 DNA, clone size, D gene, J gene, V gene. A D gene is named only where the DNA matches it firmly. Clone size appears in some rows only: once, few, many, or a class for an expanded clone.

CDR3aa: CAISAGQGTYEQYF
CDR3nt: TGTGCCATCAGTGCGGGACAGGGAACCTACGAGCAGTACTTC
abundance: .
d_gene: TRBD1
j_gene: TRBJ2-7
v_gene: TRBV10-3

CDR3aa: CAWSKAGNQPQHF
CDR3nt: TGTGCCTGGAGTAAGGCGGGGAATCAGCCCCAGCATTTT
abundance: .
d_gene: .
j_gene: TRBJ1-5
v_gene: TRBV30

CDR3aa: CASSQEGGRLFF
CDR3nt: TGTGCCAGCAGCCAAGAGGGCGGGCGACTGTTTTTT
abundance: .
d_gene: .
j_gene: TRBJ1-4
v_gene: TRBV3-1/TRBV3-2

CDR3aa: CASRRDPGELFF
CDR3nt: TGTGCCAGCAGGCGGGACCCCGGGGAGCTGTTTTTT
abundance: .
d_gene: .
j_gene: TRBJ2-2
v_gene: TRBV12-3/TRBV12-4

CDR3aa: CASSQTRGRSGYTF
CDR3nt: TGCGCCAGCAGCCAAACCAGGGGGAGAAGTGGCTACACCTTC
abundance: .
d_gene: TRBD1
j_gene: TRBJ1-2
v_gene: TRBV4-3

CDR3aa: CASSSGTWNTGELFF
CDR3nt: TGTGCCAGCAGCTCAGGGACATGGAACACCGGGGAGCTGTTTTTT
abundance: .
d_gene: .
j_gene: TRBJ2-2
v_gene: TRBV7-2

CDR3aa: CATSKSGAGELFF
CDR3nt: TGTGCCACCAGCAAATCGGGAGCCGGGGAGCTGTTTTTT
abundance: .
d_gene: .
j_gene: TRBJ2-2
v_gene: TRBV15

CDR3aa: CASGSGTSATFHTQYF
CDR3nt: TGTGCTAGTGGCTCTGGGACTAGCGCTACGTTTCATACGCAGTATTTT
abundance: .
d_gene: TRBD2
j_gene: TRBJ2-3
v_gene: TRBV12-5

CDR3aa: CSVDGTSYEQYF
CDR3nt: TGCAGCGTTGACGGGACATCCTACGAGCAGTACTTC
abundance: .
d_gene: .
j_gene: TRBJ2-7
v_gene: TRBV29-1

CDR3aa: CASSGLAGGEQFF
CDR3nt: TGTGCCAGCAGCGGACTAGCGGGAGGTGAGCAGTTCTTC
abundance: once
d_gene: TRBD2
j_gene: TRBJ2-1
v_gene: TRBV12-3/TRBV12-4

CDR3aa: CSDDRLKGYTF
CDR3nt: TGCAGCGACGACAGGTTGAAGGGCTACACCTTC
abundance: .
d_gene: .
j_gene: TRBJ1-2
v_gene: TRBV29-1

CDR3aa: CASSRTGAVGNTIYF
CDR3nt: TGTGCCAGCAGTCGGACAGGGGCGGTCGGAAACACCATATATTTT
abundance: .
d_gene: TRBD1
j_gene: TRBJ1-3
v_gene: TRBV14

CDR3aa: CASSPIGQTNTEAFF
CDR3nt: TGTGCCAGCAGCCCCATCGGACAGACGAACACTGAAGCTTTCTTT
abundance: .
d_gene: .
j_gene: TRBJ1-1
v_gene: TRBV7-9

CDR3aa: CAWSWAIGEQYF
CDR3nt: TGTGCCTGGAGTTGGGCAATTGGGGAGCAGTACTTC
abundance: .
d_gene: .
j_gene: TRBJ2-7
v_gene: TRBV30

CDR3aa: CASSLTSNTEAFF
CDR3nt: TGTGCCAGCAGTCTCACATCGAACACTGAAGCTTTCTTT
abundance: .
d_gene: .
j_gene: TRBJ1-1
v_gene: TRBV6-4

CDR3aa: CASSETGNYGYTF
CDR3nt: TGCGCCAGCAGCGAAACAGGGAACTATGGCTACACCTTC
abundance: .
d_gene: .
j_gene: TRBJ1-2
v_gene: TRBV5-1